The 12 T cell receptor beta chains presented below share a single source sample, sequenced in a study of blood T cell repertoires in COVID-19. The data were produced by immunoSEQ multiplex PCR, yet TCRdb's version contains in-frame clones alone and is incomplete. The sample holds about 69,000 clones, 60% to 80% seen once. Sequenced material: peripheral blood. Source of these receptors: a man in his 60s with acute or convalescent COVID-19.

This rearrangement joins TRBV11-2 to TRBJ1-2, with 7 nucleotides matching TRBD1. The length of the CDR3 is 12 residues. CDR1 is SGHAT, CDR2 FQNNGV, per germline. Trimming at V came to 6 bases and at J to 5 bases, leaving 3 bases not matched to a gene. The chain's CDR3 is CASRETGYGYTF. Here the CDR3 DNA reads TGTGCCAGCAGAGAGACAGGGTATGGCTACACCTTC.

V usage is TRBV6-5 and J usage is TRBJ1-2, with 8 bases that match TRBD1. V gave up 5 bases and J gave up 4 bases; unmatched junction bases: 6. This CDR3 contains 14 residues. Germline CDR1 and CDR2: MNHEY and SVGAGI. This CDR3 reads CASSQTGGGYGYTF. The CDR3 DNA is TGTGCCAGCAGTCAAACAGGGGGTGGCTATGGCTACACCTTC.

CDR3 amino acids: CASSIWGEGTEAFF. The CDR3 DNA reads as TGTGCCAGTAGTATCTGGGGAGAGGGCACTGAAGCTTTCTTT. The rearrangement uses TRBV19 and TRBJ1-1; D call uncertain. With 3 bases removed from V and 4 bases from J, the gap between germline ends came to 12 bases. Germline V gives CDR1 LNHDA, CDR2 SQIVND (reference sequence). The length of the CDR3 is 14 residues.

This clone was seen only a few times. A junction end diverges from the germline sequence, so it may reflect a read error. V gene TRBV7-7 combines with J gene TRBJ2-1, with a weak D call TRBD2 (5 bases). Germline-derived CDR1 and CDR2 are SSHAT and FNYEAQ (reference sequence). CDR3 length: 15 amino acids. CDR3 loop: CASSLGSRSYNEQFF. The CDR3, as DNA: TGTGCTAGCAGTTTAGGGAGTCGTAGCTACAATGAGCAGTTCTTC.

The chain uses TRBV2 and TRBJ1-2; weak D call: TRBD1 (5 bases). The CDR3 is made up of 14 amino acids. Trimming cost V 5 bases and J 4 bases, with 14 bases left between them. Germline CDR1 reads SNHLY; CDR2 reads FYNNEI. In nucleotides, the CDR3 is TGTGCCAGCAGTACCTTAGGGGCGTCCTATGGCTACACCTTC. It translates to CASSTLGASYGYTF.

This sequence joins TRBV5-1 and TRBJ2-5; the match to TRBD2 covers 10 bases. CDR3 length equals 15 residues. Germline V gene lookup returns CDR1 SGHRS and CDR2 YFSETQ. The V gene end was trimmed by 4 bases and the J gene end by 1 base; junction bases not matched to a gene: 4. The CDR3 DNA sequence: TGCGCCAGCAGCCCTCTAGCGGGGGCCCAAGAGACCCAGTACTTC. Protein sequence: CASSPLAGAQETQYF.

This clone was seen a few times. This chain links TRBV5-1 with TRBJ2-2, with 11 bases lining up with TRBD2. CDR1 is SGHRS, CDR2 YFSETQ, per germline. Trimming cost V 5 bases and J 1 base; bases outside gene matches: 1. The CDR3 consists of 15 residues. The CDR3 DNA is TGCGCCAGCAGACTAGCGGGGGTGAACACCGGGGAGCTGTTTTTT. Translating gives CASRLAGVNTGELFF.

Many counts were recorded for this clone. V is TRBV5-5 and J is TRBJ1-1; a possible D gene is TRBD1 (5 bases). V shed 0 bases and J shed 7 bases, with 16 bases lying between them. Germline V gene sequence: CDR1 SGHKS, CDR2 YYEKEE (reference sequence). There are 15 residues in the CDR3. DNA for the CDR3: TGTGCCAGCAGCTTGGTGCTTGGGGCGTTCGGTGAAGCTTTCTTT. Translated: CASSLVLGAFGEAFF.

The genes are TRBV5-1 and TRBJ1-1; 7 bases are shared with TRBD1. This CDR3 region has 14 residues. V was clipped by 2 bases and J by 3 bases; unmatched bases: 4. From germline, CDR1 is SGHRS and CDR2 YFSETQ. The DNA of the CDR3 is TGCGCCAGCAGCTTATACAGGGGCGACACTGAAGCTTTCTTT. Protein: CASSLYRGDTEAFF.

The chain carries TRBV7-9 and TRBJ1-2; the match to TRBD1 covers 10 bases. In germline, CDR1 is SEHNR, CDR2 FQNEAQ (reference sequence). V gave up 4 bases and J gave up 11 bases; unmatched junction bases: 7. This CDR3 has 13 residues. The CDR3 sequence is CASSSHPGQGYTF. Here the CDR3 DNA reads TGTGCCAGCAGCTCCCACCCGGGACAGGGGTACACCTTC.

This chain links TRBV27 with TRBJ1-3; 7 bases map to TRBD1. The J segment lost 0 bases and the V segment lost 6 bases, leaving 8 bases of the junction unmatched. The CDR3 spans 16 residues. Germline loops: CDR1 MNHEY, CDR2 SMNVEV (reference sequence). The CDR3 protein is CASRRLGQSSGNTIYF. CDR3 in DNA: TGTGCCAGCAGACGTCTGGGACAGAGCTCTGGAAACACCATATATTTT.

The chain recombines TRBV4-1 with TRBJ2-1; 10 bases line up with TRBD2. J gave up 6 bases and V 4 bases, and 12 bases lay outside the gene matches. Germline V gives CDR1 MGHRA, CDR2 YSYEKL. The CDR3 runs 17 residues. The CDR3, as DNA: TGCGCCAGCAGCCCCTTAGGGGTTGGACTAGCGGCCAATGAGCAGTTCTTC. Protein: CASSPLGVGLAANEQFF.